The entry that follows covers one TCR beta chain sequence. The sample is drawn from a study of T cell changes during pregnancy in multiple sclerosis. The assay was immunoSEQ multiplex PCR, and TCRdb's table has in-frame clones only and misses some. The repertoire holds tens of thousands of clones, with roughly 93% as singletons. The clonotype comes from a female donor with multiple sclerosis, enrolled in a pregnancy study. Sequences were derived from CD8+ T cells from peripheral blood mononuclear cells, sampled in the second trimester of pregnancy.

The DNA for the CDR3 is TGCGCCAGCAGCCCTCCTTCCATAGCGCGAAACACAGATACGCAGTATTTT. Its protein product is CASSPPSIARNTDTQYF. The chain links TRBV5-1 to TRBJ2-3, with D perhaps matching TRBD2 (5 bases). The CDR3 covers 17 residues. The V gene's germline CDR1 is SGHRS and CDR2 YFSETQ. V was pared by 4 bases and J by 2 bases, with 20 bases between.